The 19 T cell receptor beta chains given below trace back to one sample, sequenced in a study of blood T cells in healthy people across ages. Primed by a sample-barcoded 5' primer and a J-beta primer mix, a second PCR proceeded for 7 to 11 cycles. From the 5' RACE reads, TCRdb called clonotypes with MiXCR, one entry per CDR3 protein. The data contain approximately 1.5 million distinct CDR3 sequences, approximately 39% of them singletons. Source material: blood. The source is a woman aged 18 to 35 in good health.

This chain uses TRBV6-6 with TRBJ1-1; no definite D call. The germline CDR1 and CDR2 sequences are MNHNY and SVGAGI (reference sequence). There are 14 residues in the CDR3. The V end was cut by 8 bases, the J end by 1 base, with 14 bases between. CDR3 sequence (DNA): TGTGCCAGCCAAAACCGCCCAGGGAACACTGAAGCTTTCTTT. It translates to CASQNRPGNTEAFF.

This clonotype was observed a few times. The chain uses TRBV7-3 and TRBJ2-3; D perhaps matches TRBD2 (6 bases). V lost 5 bases, J lost 4 bases, and 19 bases lay in between. The germline V gene encodes CDR1 SGHTA and CDR2 FQGTGA. The CDR3 is 16 residues long. CDR3 region: CASSPLGTPDADTQYF. The CDR3 DNA reads TGTGCCAGCAGCCCACTCGGGACTCCGGACGCAGATACGCAGTATTTT.

This clonotype was seen a handful of times. The rearrangement links TRBV20-1 to TRBJ2-1, with a tentative D call TRBD2 (6 bases). The CDR3 contains 15 residues. The V end was cut by 4 bases, the J end by 0 bases, with 13 bases between. CDR1 and CDR2 (germline): DFQATT, SNEGSKA (reference sequence). CDR3 sequence reads: CSAKKDYLSYNEQFF. Written as DNA, the CDR3 is TGCAGTGCTAAGAAGGACTACCTCTCCTACAATGAGCAGTTCTTC.

This clonotype has only a few counts. The V and J genes are TRBV12-3 or TRBV12-4 and TRBJ2-1; a weak D match, TRBD1 (6 bases). CDR3 size: 14 residues. Trimming stripped 3 bases from V and 7 bases from J, with 13 bases between. The chain's CDR3 is CASSFGQKGNEQFF. The CDR3 coding sequence is TGTGCCAGCAGTTTCGGACAGAAGGGGAATGAGCAGTTCTTC.

The CDR3: CASSWRVETQYF. Here the CDR3 DNA reads TGTGCCAGCAGCTGGAGGGTGGAGACCCAGTACTTC. This chain connects TRBV5-5 to TRBJ2-4, with TRBD2 as a possible D gene (6 bases). The J call could be wrong; TRBJ2-5 is a better fit for the DNA end. Germline V gene lookup returns CDR1 SGHKS and CDR2 YYEKEE (reference sequence). The CDR3 runs to 12 residues.

This chain uses TRBV5-1 with TRBJ1-2, with TRBD1 as a possible D gene (5 bases). Between the trimmed V and J ends, which lost 5 bases and 1 base, there was a span of 9 bases. The CDR3 has 13 amino acids. CDR1 and CDR2 from the germline V gene are SGHRS and YFSETQ. The CDR3 loop reads CASRQDNNYGYTF. CDR3 sequence (DNA): TGCGCCAGCAGACAGGACAATAACTATGGCTACACCTTC. The full variable domain, rest sourced from reference TRBV5-1 and TRBJ1-2, is KAGVTQTPRYLIKTRGQQVTLSCSPISGHRSVSWYQQTPGQGLQFLFEYFSETQRNKGNFPGRFSGRQFSNSRSEMNVSTLELGDSALYLCASRQDNNYGYTFGSGTRLTVV.

This clonotype was recorded a few times. The rearrangement joins TRBV7-8 to TRBJ2-5; no reliable D call. Trimming pared 2 bases from V and 4 bases from J, leaving 14 bases between. Germline V gives CDR1 SGHVS, CDR2 FQNEAQ. There are 15 residues in the CDR3. This CDR3 is CASSLYSLPRETQYF. The CDR3 DNA is TGTGCCAGCAGCTTATACAGCCTACCTAGAGAGACCCAGTACTTC. Together with reference TRBV7-8 and TRBJ2-5, the CDR3 gives the full variable domain: GAGVSQSPRYKVAKRGQDVALRCDPISGHVSLFWYQQALGQGPEFLTYFQNEAQLDKSGLPSDRFFAERPEGSVSTLKIQRTQQEDSAVYLCASSLYSLPRETQYFGPGTRLLVL.

This clonotype was seen only a few times. This chain connects TRBV2 to TRBJ2-7; D ambiguous. V lost 4 bases and J 3 bases, leaving 7 bases between the germline ends. CDR1 is SNHLY, CDR2 FYNNEI, per germline. CDR3 size: 12 residues. The CDR3 spells CASSAEIYEQYF. Written as DNA, the CDR3 is TGTGCCAGCAGTGCAGAGATCTACGAGCAGTACTTC.

The chain employs TRBV20-1 and TRBJ1-6; TRBD1 agrees at 9 bases. The CDR3 runs 13 residues. With 5 bases clipped from V and 11 bases from J, the junction kept 7 bases outside the gene matches. In germline, CDR1 is DFQATT, CDR2 SNEGSKA (reference sequence). The CDR3 region has the DNA TGCAGTGCTCCGGACAGGGGTGGTACACCCCTCCACTTT. Translated: CSAPDRGGTPLHF.

This clonotype has only a few counts. The V gene is TRBV12-3 or TRBV12-4, the J gene TRBJ2-7; 10 bases line up with TRBD1. The J call is in doubt because the DNA end fits TRBJ2-5 better. This CDR3 has 15 amino acids. The CDR3: CASSQGQGSQETQYF. The CDR3, as DNA: TGTGCCAGCAGTCAGGGACAGGGGAGTCAGGAGACCCAGTACTTC.

The V call is TRBV4-3, the J call TRBJ2-1, with D perhaps TRBD1 (5 bases). The CDR3 has 16 amino acids. The V gene's germline CDR1 is LGHNA and CDR2 YSLEER. V gave up 1 base and J gave up 9 bases, with 19 bases separating them. The CDR3 loop is CASSQGSLDSMGEQFF. CDR3 coding DNA: TGCGCCAGCAGCCAAGGTTCCCTAGACAGTATGGGTGAGCAGTTCTTC.

This sequence joins TRBV6-1 and TRBJ1-2, with 7 bases fitting TRBD1. Germline V gives CDR1 MNHNS, CDR2 SASEGT. V lost 2 bases, J lost 4 bases, and 4 bases stayed unmatched. CDR3 length equals 14 residues. The CDR3 reads CASSERGQGYGYTF. As DNA, the CDR3 is TGTGCCAGCAGTGAAAGGGGGCAGGGCTATGGCTACACCTTC.

The chain has TRBV20-1 and TRBJ1-2, with 8 positions matching TRBD1. J gave up 7 bases and V 7 bases, and 5 bases lay outside the gene matches. This CDR3 region has 11 residues. Looked up from germline, CDR1 is DFQATT and CDR2 is SNEGSKA (reference sequence). The CDR3 sequence is CSDAGGGGYTF. The DNA of the CDR3 is TGCAGTGATGCAGGGGGCGGTGGCTACACCTTC.

This clonotype was observed a single time. The chain is built from TRBV20-1 and TRBJ2-2; unclear D gene. The CDR3 totals 14 residues. Trimming took off 4 bases at V and 0 bases at J, with 9 bases between the two ends. Germline V lookup: CDR1 DFQATT, CDR2 SNEGSKA (reference sequence). CDR3 DNA: TGCAGTGCTAAAGCTTACACGAACACCGGGGAGCTGTTTTTT. Residues: CSAKAYTNTGELFF.

The genes are TRBV5-1 and TRBJ2-1; the D gene could be TRBD1 or TRBD2 (6 bases each). Trimming pared 6 bases from V and 3 bases from J, leaving 16 bases between. Germline loops: CDR1 SGHRS, CDR2 YFSETQ. The CDR3 is 15 residues long. DNA for the CDR3: TGCGCCAGCATGAATAGGGGGGCCGGCTACAATGAGCAGTTCTTC. Residues: CASMNRGAGYNEQFF.

The rearrangement uses TRBV7-2 and TRBJ2-2, with D hard to call. The CDR3 extends over 15 amino acids. V was trimmed by 5 bases and J by 2 bases, leaving 12 bases between them. Germline V CDR1 and CDR2: SGHTA, FQGNSA. Here the CDR3 DNA reads TGTGCCAGCAGCCCCACGGACGCAAACACCGGGGAGCTGTTTTTT. It yields the protein CASSPTDANTGELFF.

This clonotype was found a few times. The rearrangement links TRBV7-2 to TRBJ2-7; TRBD1 agrees at 7 bases. Germline lookup yields CDR1 SGHTA and CDR2 FQGNSA. V dropped 2 bases and J dropped 4; count of bases not matched to a gene: 11. The CDR3 is made up of 16 amino acids. CDR3 in DNA: TGTGCCAGCAGCTTACAGGGGGAAGCGCCTCAGTACGAGCAGTACTTC. It codes for CASSLQGEAPQYEQYF.

The rearrangement joins TRBV9 to TRBJ2-1; D is possibly TRBD2 (5 bases). The CDR3 covers 15 residues. Trimming stripped 0 bases from V and 7 bases from J, with 14 bases between. Germline V gives CDR1 SGDLS, CDR2 YYNGEE. The CDR3 coding sequence is TGTGCCAGCAGCGTAGTTGTTAGCGAGAAAAATGAGCAGTTCTTC. Translation: CASSVVVSEKNEQFF.

This clonotype has only a few counts. The rearrangement joins TRBV7-6 to TRBJ1-1; D might be TRBD1 (5 bases). Germline V gene sequence: CDR1 SGHVS, CDR2 FNYEAQ. Trimming shortened V by 5 bases and J by 4 bases, and 11 bases separated the two germline ends. The CDR3 is made up of 13 amino acids. The CDR3, as DNA: TGTGCCAGCAGCAGCGACGGGGCCACTGAAGCTTTCTTT. Its translation is CASSSDGATEAFF.